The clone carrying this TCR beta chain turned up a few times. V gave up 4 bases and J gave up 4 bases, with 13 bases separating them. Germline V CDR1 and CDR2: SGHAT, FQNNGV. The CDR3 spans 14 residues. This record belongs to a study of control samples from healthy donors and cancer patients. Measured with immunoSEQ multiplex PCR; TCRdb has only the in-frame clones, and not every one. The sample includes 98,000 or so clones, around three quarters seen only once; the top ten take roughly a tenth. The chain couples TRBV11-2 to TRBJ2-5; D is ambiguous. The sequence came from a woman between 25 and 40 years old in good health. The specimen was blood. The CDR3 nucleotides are TGTGCCAGCAGCTCTCCCGGTTTGGGAGAGACCCAGTACTTC. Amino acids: CASSSPGLGETQYF.